Sequencing of this T cell receptor beta chain was carried out in a study of post-analysis software for immune sequencing data. As for the study in general: Clinical courses comprised relapsing-remitting, secondary progressive and progressive-relapsing multiple sclerosis.

V lost 6 bases and J lost 2, with 12 bases in between. Germline CDR1 and CDR2: SGHRS and YFSETQ. The CDR3 is 13 residues long. Prepared libraries of TCR beta cDNA carried unique molecular identifiers. TCRdb reprocessed the PCR reads with MiXCR, giving one entry per CDR3 protein. The sample holds 400,000 to 500,000 distinct CDR3 sequences, approximately 42% seen once. This clonotype was found many times. What it binds is not known. Study results and limitations: In patients, TRBV5-6, TRBV5-1 and TRBV20-1 belonged to roughly 5 TRBV segments found more frequently than in controls.

The specimen was blood. The rearrangement links TRBV5-1 to TRBJ2-7; D call uncertain. The sequence came from a girl under 10 years old with multiple sclerosis. The CDR3 nucleotides read TGCGCCAGCAAGGAGCCCCAAACCTACGAGCAGTACTTC. This translates into CASKEPQTYEQYF.